These 20 T cell receptor beta chains came from one sample sequenced in a study of cytotoxic CD8 clonotypes in ibrutinib-treated CLL. Sequenced by immunoSEQ multiplex PCR; TCRdb stores in-frame clones only, minus some. The repertoire has more than 110,000 clones, around 84% of them found once; the top ten carry 7.5% to 9%. The sequencing used PBMCs, collected after 36 months of ibrutinib treatment. These TCRs come from a human donor with chronic lymphocytic leukemia.

This clone has a handful of counts. This chain's CDR3 is CASSPASRFNEKLFF. The CDR3 DNA follows: TGTGCCAGCAGCCCCGCTTCCAGGTTTAATGAAAAACTGTTTTTT. The gene calls are TRBV7-6 and TRBJ1-4, with D uncertain. The CDR3 runs to 15 residues. Germline assignment: CDR1 SGHVS and CDR2 FNYEAQ. Between the trimmed V and J ends, which lost 5 bases and 4 bases, there was a span of 14 bases.

This clone was picked up a small number of times. The rearrangement links TRBV5-4 to TRBJ1-2; a possible D gene is TRBD1 (5 bases). CDR1 and CDR2 (germline): SGHNT, YYREEE (reference sequence). The CDR3 extends over 13 amino acids. Trimming shortened V by 3 bases and J by 4 bases, and 10 bases separated the two germline ends. CDR3 in DNA: TGTGCCAGCAGCTACGGGACCTTCTATGGCTACACCTTC. Translating it yields CASSYGTFYGYTF. Variable domain in full (rest from reference TRBV5-4 and TRBJ1-2): ETGVTQSPTHLIKTRGQQVTLRCSSQSGHNTVSWYQQALGQGPQFIFQYYREEENGRGNFPPRFSGLQFPNYSSELNVNALELDDSALYLCASSYGTFYGYTFGSGTRLTVV.

The V and J genes are TRBV15 and TRBJ1-1; D is unclear. The CDR3 is 13 amino acids. Per the germline V gene, CDR1 is LNHNV and CDR2 is YYDKDF (reference sequence). V gave up 0 bases and J gave up 6 bases, with 8 bases separating them. The CDR3 region has the DNA TGTGCCACCAGCAGAGATTACGGGGCTGAAGCTTTCTTT. It translates to CATSRDYGAEAFF.

The gene calls are TRBV10-3 and TRBJ2-2, with no clear D. The germline V gene has CDR1 ENHRY and CDR2 SYGVKD. Trimming took 11 bases from V and 5 from J, leaving 18 bases between them. This CDR3 is built from 14 residues. CDR3 coding DNA: TGTGCCGGCAGGACCCTACTCGGGACCGGGGAGCTGTTTTTT. Its translation: CAGRTLLGTGELFF.

The chain recombines TRBV10-1 with TRBJ2-5; 10 bases line up with TRBD2. Germline values: CDR1 WNHNN, CDR2 SYGVQD (reference sequence). V lost 3 bases to trimming and J lost 8 bases; unmatched junction nucleotides: 6. The CDR3 is 14 residues long. CDR3 sequence reads: CASSELAGSTTQYF. CDR3 bases: TGCGCCAGCAGTGAACTAGCGGGGTCCACTACCCAGTACTTC.

In this sample, this clone turned up a few times. The chain has TRBV29-1 and TRBJ1-4; TRBD1 agrees at 9 bases. V lost 3 bases and J lost 11; bases outside the gene matches: 13. Germline CDR1 and CDR2: SQVTM and ANQGSEA. The CDR3 is made up of 15 amino acids. CDR3 loop: CSVDATGGSGGKLFF. CDR3 sequence (DNA): TGCAGCGTTGATGCGACAGGGGGATCAGGAGGCAAACTGTTTTTT. Combining the CDR3 with reference TRBV29-1 and TRBJ1-4 gives the whole variable domain SAVISQKPSRDICQRGTSLTIQCQVDSQVTMMFWYRQQPGQSLTLIATANQGSEATYESGFVIDKFPISRPNLTFSTLTVSNMSPEDSSIYLCSVDATGGSGGKLFFGSGTQLSVL.

This clone was counted many times. This chain joins TRBV28 and TRBJ2-7; maybe TRBD1 (6 bases). The CDR3 loop spans 14 amino acids. Germline V gene sequence: CDR1 MDHEN, CDR2 SYDVKM. V was clipped by 3 bases and J by 3 bases, with 12 bases between them. The CDR3 DNA is TGTGCCAGCAGTTTGTCTCAGGGGCGCTACGAGCAGTACTTC. It yields the protein CASSLSQGRYEQYF.

The J gene is TRBJ2-3, the V gene TRBV29-1, with a possible D match to TRBD1 (5 bases). Germline-derived CDR1 and CDR2 are SQVTM and ANQGSEA. The CDR3 extends over 11 amino acids. V lost 5 bases and J 11 bases, leaving 14 bases between the germline ends. The CDR3 loop reads CSVCLADKQYF. Written as DNA, the CDR3 is TGCAGCGTTTGTTTGGCGGACAAGCAGTATTTT.

This chain uses TRBV30 with TRBJ2-2; 9 nucleotides line up with TRBD2. The CDR3 length is 15 residues. With 1 base clipped from V and 6 bases from J, the junction kept 6 bases outside the gene matches. CDR1 is GTSNPN, CDR2 SVGIG, per germline (reference sequence). In DNA, the CDR3 is TGTGCCTGGAGTGGATGGGGACTAGCCCCCGGGGAGCTGTTTTTT. It codes for CAWSGWGLAPGELFF. The variable domain in full, completed from reference TRBV30 and TRBJ2-2, reads SQTIHQWPATLVQPVGSPLSLECTVEGTSNPNLYWYRQAAGRGLQLLFYSVGIGQISSEVPQNLSASRPQDRQFILSSKKLLLSDSGFYLCAWSGWGLAPGELFFGEGSRLTVL.

This chain connects TRBV5-1 to TRBJ2-7; D might be TRBD2 (7 bases). Trimming removed 5 bases at V and 0 bases at J, with 18 bases between. Germline-derived CDR1 and CDR2 are SGHRS and YFSETQ. The CDR3 is made up of 16 amino acids. The CDR3 region has the DNA TGCGCCAGCAGTGTAAAGGGGGGGATAAGCTCCTACGAGCAGTACTTC. It specifies CASSVKGGISSYEQYF.

The V call is TRBV6-5, the J call TRBJ1-3; a weak D match, TRBD1 (5 bases). In germline, CDR1 is MNHEY, CDR2 SVGAGI. Trimming shortened V by 2 bases and J by 0 bases, and 11 bases separated the two germline ends. The CDR3 is 16 amino acids. The CDR3 sequence is CASSYLPDNSGNTIYF. CDR3 DNA sequence: TGTGCCAGCAGTTACCTACCGGACAACTCTGGAAACACCATATATTTT.

CDR3 in amino acids: CASSFAGFQGYTF. CDR3 DNA sequence: TGTGCCAGCAGCTTTGCGGGGTTCCAGGGCTACACCTTC. The V gene is TRBV11-2, the J gene TRBJ1-2; D uncertain. Germline CDR1 SGHAT, CDR2 FQNNGV. The ends were cut back, 3 bases at V and 8 bases at J, with 13 bases in the middle. The CDR3 covers 13 residues.

This rearrangement joins TRBV9 to TRBJ1-1, with TRBD1 as a possible D gene (6 bases). V was clipped by 3 bases and J by 1 base, with 10 bases between them. Germline V lookup: CDR1 SGDLS, CDR2 YYNGEE. The length of the CDR3 is 14 residues. The chain's CDR3 is CASSEVRGNTEAFF. The CDR3, as DNA: TGTGCCAGCAGCGAAGTCAGGGGGAACACTGAAGCTTTCTTT.

This sequence joins TRBV4-1 and TRBJ1-2; D remains unclear. CDR3 length equals 16 residues. V dropped 0 bases and J dropped 0 bases, with 11 bases sitting between them. Germline CDR1 reads MGHRA; CDR2 reads YSYEKL. The CDR3, as DNA: TGCGCCAGCAGCCAAGAGGGGAGGGTAGCTAACTATGGCTACACCTTC. Protein sequence: CASSQEGRVANYGYTF.

The gene calls are TRBV7-3 and TRBJ2-1; TRBD2 agrees at 9 bases. Germline-derived CDR1 and CDR2 are SGHTA and FQGTGA. The trim removed 2 bases at V and 8 bases at J, leaving 13 bases unmatched. This CDR3 is built from 17 residues. The CDR3: CASSLRGIAGVGDEQFF. CDR3 sequence (DNA): TGTGCCAGCAGCTTACGAGGCATAGCGGGAGTTGGCGATGAGCAGTTCTTC.

The V and J genes are TRBV5-4 and TRBJ2-7, with 9 bases aligning to TRBD1. CDR1 SGHNT and CDR2 YYREEE come from the germline V gene (reference sequence). The CDR3 extends over 14 amino acids. V was clipped by 2 bases and J by 9 bases; unmatched bases: 9. CDR3 bases: TGTGCCAGCAGCTTAGTATGGGACAGGGTCGGGCAGTACTTC. It yields the protein CASSLVWDRVGQYF.

This chain connects TRBV18 to TRBJ1-1, with a tentative D call TRBD1 (6 bases). Germline V lookup: CDR1 KGHSH, CDR2 LQKENI. The CDR3 extends over 12 amino acids. The V and J ends lost 3 bases and 8 bases respectively, with 10 bases between them. CDR3 nucleotides: TGTGCCAGCTCACCTCGGACAGCCGAAGCTTTCTTT. Translating gives CASSPRTAEAFF.

The V and J genes are TRBV5-1 and TRBJ1-5; 9 nucleotides agree with TRBD1. This CDR3 contains 14 residues. The junction had 4 bases not matched to a gene; V was cut back by 3 bases and J by 6 bases. The germline V gene has CDR1 SGHRS and CDR2 YFSETQ. CDR3 sequence (DNA): TGCGCCAGCAGCTCAACAGGGGGCACTCAGCCCCAGCATTTT. Translated: CASSSTGGTQPQHF.

This clone was detected only a few times. The V call is TRBV10-3, the J call TRBJ2-7, with 8 bases aligning to TRBD2. Germline V lookup: CDR1 ENHRY, CDR2 SYGVKD. The CDR3 is 14 residues long. The V segment lost 11 bases and the J segment 3 bases; nucleotides outside the gene matches: 12. The CDR3 DNA is TGTGCCCTCGGGGACGGGAGGGAGAGCTACGAGCAGTACTTC. This gives the protein CALGDGRESYEQYF.

The gene calls are TRBV11-1 and TRBJ1-5; maybe TRBD1 (5 bases). Germline CDR1 reads SGHAT; CDR2 reads FQDESV (reference sequence). V dropped 1 base and J dropped 6 bases, with 10 bases sitting between them. The CDR3 has 14 amino acids. CDR3 coding DNA: TGTGCCAGCAGCTTAGGGGGCTGGGGTCAGCCCCAGCATTTT. Amino acids: CASSLGGWGQPQHF.